A single sample is the source of the 13 T cell receptor beta chains below, sequenced in a study of blood T cell repertoires in COVID-19. Sequenced by immunoSEQ multiplex PCR; TCRdb stores in-frame clones only, minus some. The sample contains approximately 92,000 clones, 86% of which appear only once. Sequencing used peripheral blood. The receptors stem from a woman between 55 and 75 years old in a cohort sampled during active or convalescent COVID-19.

This rearrangement joins TRBV11-2 to TRBJ2-5; D gene ambiguous. The CDR3 spans 15 residues. Germline V gives CDR1 SGHAT, CDR2 FQNNGV. V gave up 0 bases and J gave up 5 bases, with 13 bases separating them. CDR3 region: CASSLDLAASETQYF. CDR3 nucleotides: TGTGCCAGCAGCTTAGATCTGGCGGCGTCGGAGACCCAGTACTTC.

The chain is built from TRBV7-8 and TRBJ1-1; D is possibly TRBD1 (6 bases). The germline V and J ends were trimmed by 1 base and 3 bases, with 9 bases remaining between them. The CDR3 has 14 amino acids. Germline V gene sequence: CDR1 SGHVS, CDR2 FQNEAQ. DNA for the CDR3: TGTGCCAGCAGCTTAGGGGACACTTACACTGAAGCTTTCTTT. This sequence encodes CASSLGDTYTEAFF. The whole variable domain, filled in from reference TRBV7-8 and TRBJ1-1, reads GAGVSQSPRYKVAKRGQDVALRCDPISGHVSLFWYQQALGQGPEFLTYFQNEAQLDKSGLPSDRFFAERPEGSVSTLKIQRTQQEDSAVYLCASSLGDTYTEAFFGQGTRLTVV.

The chain couples TRBV5-6 to TRBJ2-3; 9 bases fit TRBD2. J gave up 4 bases and V 1 base, and 7 bases lay outside the gene matches. Germline-derived CDR1 and CDR2 are SGHDT and YYEEEE. The CDR3 extends over 16 amino acids. The DNA for the CDR3 is TGTGCCAGCAGCTTGTTTGGCGGGGGGGCTCCAGATACGCAGTATTTT. Its translation is CASSLFGGGAPDTQYF.

V is TRBV7-9 and J is TRBJ1-6; TRBD1 agrees at 10 bases. Germline V lookup: CDR1 SEHNR, CDR2 FQNEAQ (reference sequence). The CDR3 contains 14 residues. After removal of 5 bases from V and 11 bases from J, the junction contained 6 bases not matched to a gene. This CDR3 reads CASSQGQGWTPLHF. The CDR3 DNA follows: TGTGCCAGCAGCCAGGGACAGGGGTGGACACCCCTCCACTTT. The full variable domain, in which reference TRBV7-9 and TRBJ1-6 provide the parts outside the CDR3, is DTGVSQNPRHKITKRGQNVTFRCDPISEHNRLYWYRQTLGQGPEFLTYFQNEAQLEKSRLLSDRFSAERPKGSFSTLEIQRTEQGDSAMYLCASSQGQGWTPLHFGNGTRLTVT.

This clone was recorded once. This chain uses TRBV6-5 with TRBJ1-6, with TRBD1 matching over 7 bases. Trimming removed 2 bases from V and 6 bases from J; junction bases left unmatched: 7. The CDR3 loop spans 16 amino acids. Germline V gene sequence: CDR1 MNHEY, CDR2 SVGAGI. The CDR3 spells CASSYDLQGSNSPLHF. The CDR3 nucleotides are TGTGCCAGCAGTTACGATTTACAGGGGAGTAATTCACCCCTCCACTTT.

J is TRBJ1-3 and V is TRBV19; D is undetermined. With 5 bases removed from V and 7 bases from J, the gap between germline ends came to 15 bases. There are 14 residues in the CDR3. Looked up from germline, CDR1 is LNHDA and CDR2 is SQIVND (reference sequence). CDR3 sequence reads: CASSEDSMRNTIYF. The CDR3 DNA is TGTGCCAGTAGTGAGGACTCAATGAGGAACACCATATATTTT.

V usage is TRBV7-9 and J usage is TRBJ1-3; no firm D call. Germline-derived CDR1 and CDR2 are SEHNR and FQNEAQ (reference sequence). The CDR3 has 14 residues. The V end lost 2 bases, the J end lost 2 bases, and 7 bases lay between the germline ends. The CDR3 coding sequence is TGTGCCAGCAGCTTAAATCAGGCTGGAAACACCATATATTTT. This sequence encodes CASSLNQAGNTIYF.

This chain uses TRBV9 with TRBJ2-1, with D possibly matching TRBD1 (6 bases). Trimming stripped 4 bases from V and 10 bases from J, with 12 bases between. The CDR3 loop spans 12 amino acids. Germline loops: CDR1 SGDLS, CDR2 YYNGEE. CDR3 residues: CASSQQGLEQFF. CDR3 DNA: TGTGCCAGCAGCCAACAGGGCCTGGAGCAGTTCTTC.

The chain combines TRBV3-1 (or the pseudogene TRBV3-2) with TRBJ1-3; D call uncertain. This CDR3 has 14 residues. The germline V gene has CDR1 LGHDT and CDR2 YNNKEL (reference sequence). V lost 3 bases and J 3 bases, leaving 9 bases between the germline ends. DNA of the CDR3: TGTGCCAGCAGCCATACTCAATTTGGAAACACCATATATTTT. This codes for CASSHTQFGNTIYF.

The CDR3 sequence is CASSRPGGTGGGQPQHF. Written as DNA, the CDR3 is TGTGCCAGCAGCAGACCAGGGGGCACGGGAGGAGGTCAGCCCCAGCATTTT. The rearrangement links TRBV16 to TRBJ1-5; TRBD1 aligns across 8 bases. Trimming at V came to 5 bases and at J to 6 bases, leaving 15 bases not matched to a gene. CDR3 length equals 17 residues. Per the germline V gene, CDR1 is KGHSY and CDR2 is FQNENV.

The rearrangement links TRBV5-4 to TRBJ2-2; 9 nucleotides align to TRBD1. Germline CDR1 SGHNT, CDR2 YYREEE (reference sequence). This CDR3 has 16 amino acids. V shed 1 base, J shed 4 bases, and the junction held 5 bases outside the gene matches. This CDR3 reads CASSLRDREFTGELFF. For the CDR3, the DNA is TGTGCCAGCAGCTTGAGGGACAGGGAATTCACCGGGGAGCTGTTTTTT.

The J gene is TRBJ2-3, the V gene TRBV7-2; D perhaps matches TRBD2 (6 bases). Per germline, CDR1 SGHTA and CDR2 FQGNSA. V was trimmed by 5 bases and J by 2 bases, leaving 11 bases between them. The CDR3 loop spans 14 amino acids. This chain's CDR3 is CASSPRGTTDTQYF. For the CDR3, the DNA is TGTGCCAGCAGCCCCCGGGGGACCACAGATACGCAGTATTTT.

The J gene is TRBJ2-7, the V gene TRBV4-1, with D possibly being TRBD2 (7 bases). The germline V gene encodes CDR1 MGHRA and CDR2 YSYEKL. The length of the CDR3 is 15 residues. V lost 1 base, J lost 3 bases, and 13 bases lay in between. The CDR3 region has the DNA TGCGCCAGCAGCCAAGGTGGGGGGGGCAACTACGAGCAGTACTTC. Its translation is CASSQGGGGNYEQYF.